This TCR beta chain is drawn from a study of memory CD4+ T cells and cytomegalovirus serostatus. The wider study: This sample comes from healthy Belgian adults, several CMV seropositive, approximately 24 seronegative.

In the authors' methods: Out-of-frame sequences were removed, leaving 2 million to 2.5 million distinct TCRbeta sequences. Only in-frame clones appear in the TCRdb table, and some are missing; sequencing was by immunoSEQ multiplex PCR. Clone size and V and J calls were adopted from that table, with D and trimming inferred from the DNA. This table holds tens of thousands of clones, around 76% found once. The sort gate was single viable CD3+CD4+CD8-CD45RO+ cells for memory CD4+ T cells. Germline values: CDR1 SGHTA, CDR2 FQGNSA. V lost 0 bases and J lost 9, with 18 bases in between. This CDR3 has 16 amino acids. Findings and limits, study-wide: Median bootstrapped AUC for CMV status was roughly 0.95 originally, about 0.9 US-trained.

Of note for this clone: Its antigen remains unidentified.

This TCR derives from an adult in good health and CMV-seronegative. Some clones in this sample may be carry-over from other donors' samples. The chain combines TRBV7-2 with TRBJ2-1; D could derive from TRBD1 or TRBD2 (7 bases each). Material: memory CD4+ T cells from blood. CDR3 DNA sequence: TGTGCCAGCAGCTTAGCCGCTAGCGGACCAGGGGGTGAGCAGTTCTTC. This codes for CASSLAASGPGGEQFF.